Listed below are T cell receptor beta chains from one sample, sequenced in a study of immune evolution from preneoplasia to lung adenocarcinoma. Using immunoSEQ multiplex PCR, the repertoire was profiled, and TCRdb retains in-frame clones only, with some absent. The sample includes some 15,000 clones, more than 80% of them seen just once. Sequenced: FFPE minimally invasive lung adenocarcinoma tissue. These receptors all stem from a person between 70 and 80 years old with lung adenocarcinoma. CDR3s include the opening cysteine and the closing phenylalanine or tryptophan. The D gene is left open where the match is weak. Clone size, where shown, is once, few, many, or a class for clones that have expanded.

D	size	J	V	DNA	CDR3
-	few	TRBJ2-1	TRBV28	TGTGCCAGCACCTATTACAATGAGCAGTTCTTC	CASTYYNEQFF
TRBD2	-	TRBJ2-7	TRBV7-6	TGTGCCAGCAGCGGAATAGCGGGAACTACCTACGAGCAGTACTTC	CASSGIAGTTYEQYF
TRBD1	-	TRBJ1-2	TRBV5-7	TGTGCCAGCAGCTCCCTACGACAGGGAAACTATGGCTACACCTTC	CASSSLRQGNYGYTF
-	once	TRBJ2-1	TRBV9	TGTGCCAGCAGCGTAGCCGGGGGAGTGGGCAATGAGCAGTTCTTC	CASSVAGGVGNEQFF
-	-	TRBJ1-5	TRBV10-3	TGTGCCATCAGTGAGAATGGGCCCCAGCATTTT	CAISENGPQHF
-	once	TRBJ2-1	TRBV13	TGTGCCAGCAGCTTAGGTGGGGCCTACAATGAGCAGTTCTTC	CASSLGGAYNEQFF
-	-	TRBJ1-4	TRBV5-1	TGCGCCAGCAGCTTGGTGGGCGGAGATAATAAAAAACTGTTTTTT	CASSLVGGDNKKLFF
-	-	TRBJ1-6	TRBV7-9	TGTGCCAGCAGCCGGGGCCCGTCACCCCTCCACTTT	CASSRGPSPLHF
TRBD1	few	TRBJ2-7	TRBV2	TGTGCCAGCAGGGGGAGCCGGGACAGGGGCTTAGACGAGCAGTACTTC	CASRGSRDRGLDEQYF
-	-	TRBJ2-5	TRBV29-1	TGCAGCGTTGAGGCTCAGCAAGAGACCCAGTACTTC	CSVEAQQETQYF
-	-	TRBJ1-6	TRBV6-1	TGTGCCAGCAGAAAAGGGGGTGAGAATTCACCCCTCCACTTT	CASRKGGENSPLHF
-	-	TRBJ1-2	TRBV6-1	TGTGCCAGCAGTGAGGGGGAGGAGTATGGCTACACCTTC	CASSEGEEYGYTF
-	-	TRBJ2-5	TRBV7-2	TGTGCCAGCAGCTCCCCGTACCCGCAAGAGACCCAGTACTTC	CASSSPYPQETQYF
-	few	TRBJ2-5	TRBV7-9	TGTGCCAGCAGATTAAGAGAAGGGGAGACCCAGTACTTC	CASRLREGETQYF
-	-	TRBJ1-4	TRBV10-3	TGTGCCATCAGTCTGGGGGCGGAAGAAAAACTGTTTTTT	CAISLGAEEKLFF
-	-	TRBJ2-2	TRBV10-2	TGCGCCAGCAGAACGGGACTTAATGTCAACGGGGAGCTGTTTTTT	CASRTGLNVNGELFF
-	-	TRBJ2-7	TRBV11-3	TGTGCCAGCAGCTCGACTGGCCTAGCAACCTACGAGCAGTACTTC	CASSSTGLATYEQYF
TRBD2	-	TRBJ2-5	TRBV5-1	TGCGCCAGCAGCGTGGGGACTAGCGGGGGGCAAGAGACCCAGTACTTC	CASSVGTSGGQETQYF
-	-	TRBJ2-5	TRBV2	TGTGCCAGCAGTAGTTTCCACCCCACTCAGGAGACCCAGTACTTC	CASSSFHPTQETQYF
TRBD1	few	TRBJ1-5	TRBV2	TGTGCCAGCAGCCGGGACAGCGATCAGCCCCAGCATTTT	CASSRDSDQPQHF
TRBD1	-	TRBJ2-3	TRBV18	TGTGCCAGCTCTAGACAGGGAACAGATACGCAGTATTTT	CASSRQGTDTQYF
-	-	TRBJ1-4	TRBV19	TGTGCCAGTAGTATTGGGCAGGGTAATGAAAAACTGTTTTTT	CASSIGQGNEKLFF
TRBD1	few	TRBJ2-7	TRBV7-9	TGTGCCAGCAGCTCTACAGGGGGAGACTCCTACGAGCAGTACTTC	CASSSTGGDSYEQYF
-	-	TRBJ2-7	TRBV7-9	TGTGCGGGGGCCCGGGACGCCTCCTACGAGCAGTACTTC	CAGARDASYEQYF
-	-	TRBJ1-1	TRBV28	TGTGCCAGCAGCTCGCTCAGGGAAGCTTTCTTT	CASSSLREAFF
TRBD1	-	TRBJ2-2	TRBV7-3	TGTGCCAGCAGCTTACTACAGGGGTTTGGGGAGCTGTTTTTT	CASSLLQGFGELFF
-	-	TRBJ1-2	TRBV10-1	TGCGCCAGCAGTGACAGGGTAAACTATGGCTACACCTTC	CASSDRVNYGYTF
TRBD1	-	TRBJ2-3	TRBV27	TGTGCCAGCAGTTTATATGGGACAGGGGGGACAGATACGCAGTATTTT	CASSLYGTGGTDTQYF
-	-	TRBJ1-2	TRBV5-1	TGCGCCAGCAGCTTGGCGGATCTCCACTATGGCTACACCTTC	CASSLADLHYGYTF
-	-	TRBJ2-5	TRBV5-6	TGTGCCAGCAGCTTGCGGCAGGGTCCCCAAGAGACCCAGTACTTC	CASSLRQGPQETQYF
-	-	TRBJ1-1	TRBV5-5	TGTGCCTCTAGTGCCGGGAACACTGAAGCTTTCTTT	CASSAGNTEAFF
TRBD1	-	TRBJ1-1	TRBV7-9	TGTGCCAGCAGCGAGGACAGGGAGGCTTTCTTT	CASSEDREAFF
-	-	TRBJ2-7	TRBV27	TGTGCCAGCAGTTTATCTACAGCTACATACTACGAGCAGTACTTC	CASSLSTATYYEQYF
-	-	TRBJ2-7	TRBV27	TGTGCCAGCAGTTACACAGGCAACTCCTACGAGCAGTACTTC	CASSYTGNSYEQYF
-	-	TRBJ1-2	TRBV6-6	TGTGCCAGCAGACCCGGGGACTATGGCTACACCTTC	CASRPGDYGYTF
TRBD1	-	TRBJ1-2	TRBV5-4	TGTGCCAGCAGGTATGGGACAGAAGCTAACTATGGCTACACCTTC	CASRYGTEANYGYTF
-	few	TRBJ1-1	TRBV25-1	TGTGCCAGCAGTGTCGACAGGAAGGGCACTGAAGCTTTCTTT	CASSVDRKGTEAFF
-	-	TRBJ2-5	TRBV20-1	TGCAGTGCTCCTGGGAGGACCCAGTACTTC	CSAPGRTQYF
-	-	TRBJ1-1	TRBV5-1	TGCGCCAGCAGCTTGAGTGAGGTGAACACTGAAGCTTTCTTT	CASSLSEVNTEAFF
TRBD1	-	TRBJ2-7	TRBV30	TGTGCCTGGAACAGGGGGCTATCCTACGAGCAGTACTTC	CAWNRGLSYEQYF
-	-	TRBJ2-2	TRBV30	TGTGCCTGGAGTGGGCTAGCACGGGGGGAGCTGTTTTTT	CAWSGLARGELFF
-	-	TRBJ1-1	TRBV19	TGTGCCAGTAGGGTACAGGCCTCGAACACTGAAGCTTTCTTT	CASRVQASNTEAFF
-	few	TRBJ2-2	TRBV10-3	TGTGCCATCAGTGAGTCGAACACCGGGGAGCTGTTTTTT	CAISESNTGELFF
-	-	TRBJ1-4	TRBV2	TGTGCCAGCAGTGAACTTGGGAGTAGGAAACTGTTTTTT	CASSELGSRKLFF
-	-	TRBJ1-5	TRBV27	TGTGCCAGCAGTTTCACAGGGCCTAATCAGCCCCAGCATTTT	CASSFTGPNQPQHF
TRBD1	few	TRBJ2-7	TRBV11-3	TGTGCCAGCAGCCAGGCAGGGGGCTCCTACGAGCAGTACTTC	CASSQAGGSYEQYF
TRBD2	-	TRBJ2-7	TRBV19	TGTGCCAGTAGTTTACCCGGGACTAGGGACGAGCAGTACTTC	CASSLPGTRDEQYF
TRBD1	-	TRBJ2-7	TRBV28	TGTGCCAGCAGCAGAAGACAGGGGGGCGAGCAGTACTTC	CASSRRQGGEQYF
-	-	TRBJ1-1	TRBV2	TGTGCCAGCAATTCAAACTTGAACACTGAAGCTTTCTTT	CASNSNLNTEAFF
-	-	TRBJ2-7	TRBV18	TGTGCCAGCTCATTGCGACAGGACACGTGGGAGCAGTACTTC	CASSLRQDTWEQYF
TRBD1	-	TRBJ1-2	TRBV5-1	TGCGCCAGCAGCTTGGCCGGGACAGGGGGTGGCTACACCTTC	CASSLAGTGGGYTF